Shown below are 13 T cell receptor beta chains from a single sample sequenced in a study of cytotoxic CD8 clonotypes in ibrutinib-treated CLL. Clones were read by immunoSEQ multiplex PCR, and TCRdb kept only the in-frame ones, dropping some. The sample consists of 250,000 to 350,000 clones, 70% to 80% of them appearing once. The source was PBMCs, collected at disease progression, from a patient treated with ibrutinib. The receptors were gathered from a human donor with chronic lymphocytic leukemia.

The rearrangement joins TRBV6-1 to TRBJ1-5; D is undetermined. This CDR3 contains 14 residues. CDR1 is MNHNS, CDR2 SASEGT, per germline. V lost 6 bases, J lost 0 bases, and 9 bases lay in between. The CDR3 reads CASSKDYSNQPQHF. The CDR3 DNA is TGTGCCAGCAGCAAGGATTATAGCAATCAGCCCCAGCATTTT.

The V and J genes are TRBV5-1 and TRBJ1-1, with D tentatively TRBD1 (6 bases). Germline CDR1 is SGHRS and CDR2 is YFSETQ. The CDR3 has 15 residues. Between the trimmed V and J ends, which lost 2 bases and 2 bases, there was a span of 13 bases. The CDR3, as DNA: TGCGCCAGCAGCTTTGGCGGGGGGCGTAACACTGAAGCTTTCTTT. This sequence encodes CASSFGGGRNTEAFF.

V and J are TRBV9 and TRBJ2-1; D ambiguous. The length of the CDR3 is 14 residues. The V and J ends lost 3 bases and 4 bases respectively, with 11 bases between them. CDR1 SGDLS and CDR2 YYNGEE come from the germline V gene. The CDR3 DNA is TGTGCCAGCAGCGGGGCGTGGCTGTACAATGAGCAGTTCTTC. Protein: CASSGAWLYNEQFF.

The chain is built from TRBV27 and TRBJ2-7, with 9 bases identical to TRBD1. Germline V gene data show CDR1 as MNHEY and CDR2 as SMNVEV (reference sequence). The CDR3 is 15 amino acids. V shed 4 bases, J shed 4 bases, and the junction held 8 bases outside the gene matches. CDR3 sequence reads: CASSSPGQGGYEQYF. CDR3 DNA: TGTGCCAGCAGTTCCCCGGGACAGGGAGGGTACGAGCAGTACTTC.

This chain connects TRBV5-4 to TRBJ2-2; 9 bases map to TRBD1. Germline CDR1 SGHNT, CDR2 YYREEE (reference sequence). The J segment lost 5 bases and the V segment lost 2 bases, leaving 4 bases of the junction unmatched. The CDR3 spans 15 residues. The CDR3 DNA reads as TGTGCCAGCAGCTTAAGGACAGGGGCAACCGGGGAGCTGTTTTTT. As protein: CASSLRTGATGELFF.

In its sample, this clone was seen a few times. V and J are TRBV14 and TRBJ2-5, with D tentatively TRBD1 (6 bases). CDR3 size: 16 residues. The germline CDR1 and CDR2 sequences are SGHDN and FVKESK. Trimming took 4 bases from V and 0 from J, leaving 15 bases between them. This chain's CDR3 is CASSPLAGTYQETQYF. CDR3 coding DNA: TGTGCCAGCAGCCCCTTAGCCGGGACATACCAAGAGACCCAGTACTTC.

The chain couples TRBV28 to TRBJ2-7, with a tentative D call TRBD1 (6 bases). The V gene lost 7 bases and the J gene lost 6 bases, with 10 bases spanning the gap. The CDR3 is 11 amino acids. From germline, CDR1 is MDHEN and CDR2 SYDVKM. This CDR3 is CASTGAVEQYF. The CDR3 coding sequence is TGTGCCAGCACAGGGGCGGTCGAGCAGTACTTC.

The chain has TRBV5-8 and TRBJ2-7; TRBD1 agrees at 10 bases. This CDR3 is built from 13 residues. V lost 6 bases to trimming and J lost 3 bases; unmatched junction nucleotides: 3. Germline CDR1 reads SGHTS; CDR2 reads YDEGEE. The CDR3 reads CASTWTGGYEQYF. In DNA form, the CDR3 reads TGTGCCAGCACTTGGACAGGGGGCTACGAGCAGTACTTC.

V is TRBV10-1 and J is TRBJ2-3; 9 bases fit TRBD2. CDR3 size: 16 residues. The J segment lost 1 base and the V segment lost 2 bases, leaving 4 bases of the junction unmatched. Germline lookup yields CDR1 WNHNN and CDR2 SYGVQD (reference sequence). As DNA, the CDR3 is TGCGCCAGCAGTGAGGGTAGCGGGGGACGCACAGATACGCAGTATTTT. The encoded protein is CASSEGSGGRTDTQYF.

The J gene is TRBJ1-1, the V gene TRBV19; 8 nucleotides align to TRBD1. Per the germline V gene, CDR1 is LNHDA and CDR2 is SQIVND (reference sequence). The CDR3 spans 16 residues. The J segment lost 2 bases and the V segment lost 1 base, leaving 6 bases of the junction unmatched. As DNA, the CDR3 is TGTGCCAGTAGTATAGTCCACAGGGGGATCAACACTGAAGCTTTCTTT. Its translation is CASSIVHRGINTEAFF.

The V call is TRBV7-6, the J call TRBJ2-7, with 9 bases identical to TRBD1. This CDR3 has 15 amino acids. From germline, CDR1 is SGHVS and CDR2 FNYEAQ. J was trimmed by 2 bases and V by 1 base; bases with no gene match: 3. This CDR3 is CASSLDDRGAYEQYF. In DNA, the CDR3 is TGTGCCAGCAGCTTAGACGACAGGGGGGCCTACGAGCAGTACTTC. The whole variable domain, filled in from reference TRBV7-6 and TRBJ2-7, reads GAGVSQSPRYKVTKRGQDVALRCDPISGHVSLYWYRQALGQGPEFLTYFNYEAQQDKSGLPNDRFSAERPEGSISTLTIQRTEQRDSAMYRCASSLDDRGAYEQYFGPGTRLTVT.

This clone was counted a single time. This chain connects TRBV5-4 to TRBJ2-1; 7 nucleotides line up with TRBD2. The length of the CDR3 is 18 residues. Trimming took 0 bases from V and 7 from J; bases not matched to a gene: 16. The germline V gene encodes CDR1 SGHNT and CDR2 YYREEE (reference sequence). CDR3 nucleotide sequence: TGTGCCAGCAGCTTGGGCGACAGCCCACCGGGACTACGTAATGAGCAGTTCTTC. Translating gives CASSLGDSPPGLRNEQFF.

This clone was counted a single time. The chain is built from TRBV5-1 and TRBJ1-2, with D tentatively TRBD1 (5 bases). Germline assignment: CDR1 SGHRS and CDR2 YFSETQ. Trimming left V 4 bases short and J 4 bases short, with 17 bases between. The CDR3 has 15 residues. The CDR3 here is CASSDGAADSYGYTF. The CDR3 nucleotides are TGCGCCAGCAGCGACGGGGCAGCAGACTCCTATGGCTACACCTTC.